The sequence of this T cell receptor beta chain was determined in a study of T-cell reconstitution after alpha-beta-depleted transplantation in children. In germline, CDR1 is MNHEY, CDR2 SVGAGI. Trimming at V came to 2 bases and at J to 7 bases, leaving 18 bases not matched to a gene. CDR3 length equals 19 residues. General study findings and limits: About two months after transplant, alpha-beta T cells reportedly came from several hundred expanded graft clones. Among T cells one year after transplant, newly produced cells accounted for most counts and diversity. Some patients showed high day-60 TCRbeta diversity, which derived from surviving recipient T cells and thymic progenitors.

Preparation of the TCRbeta library was carried out with unique molecular identifiers. TCRdb itself ran the PCR reads through MiXCR, one entry per CDR3 protein. Of about 980,000 distinct CDR3 sequences listed, under 30% are singletons. A word on this clonotype: Its specificity is unknown.

The chain combines TRBV6-5 with TRBJ2-7; 12 bases line up with TRBD2. Here the sequenced sample was PBMCs, mostly from graft donor cells, taken 360 days after TCRalphabeta/CD19-depleted stem cell transplant. The receptor was isolated from a boy in the first two years of life who had a stem cell transplant for SCID, so the T cells may come from the graft donor. For the CDR3, the DNA is TGTGCCAGCAGTTACCGCCCCTGGACTAGCGGGGCCGGGGACTGGGAGCAGTACTTC. Its translation: CASSYRPWTSGAGDWEQYF.